Listed below are T cell receptor beta chains from one sample, sequenced in a study of blood T cell repertoires in COVID-19. The repertoire was sequenced with immunoSEQ multiplex PCR; TCRdb's copy has only in-frame clones and lacks some. The repertoire holds about 100,000 clones, with approximately 80% as singletons. The material sequenced was peripheral blood. Receptors originate from a man between 50 and 59 years old with active or convalescent COVID-19. CDR3s include the opening cysteine and the closing phenylalanine or tryptophan. Each record gives: clone size, D gene, V gene, CDR3 length, J gene, CDR3 protein, CDR3 DNA. D genes are given only for firm matches. Size tells how often a clone was seen (once, few, many) or the class of an expanded clone, and some rows leave it out.

-	-	TRBV7-9	13	TRBJ1-5	CASSLTGTRPQHF	TGTGCCAGCAGCTTAACGGGTACTCGGCCCCAGCATTTT
-	-	TRBV6-5	14	TRBJ2-1	CASRKTSVTNEQFF	TGTGCCAGCAGAAAGACTAGTGTCACCAATGAGCAGTTCTTC
once	-	TRBV7-3	13	TRBJ2-3	CASSSEATDTQYF	TGTGCCAGCAGCTCAGAGGCAACAGATACGCAGTATTTT
few	TRBD2	TRBV7-9	15	TRBJ2-1	CASSSPLGAGDEQFF	TGTGCCAGCAGCTCTCCATTAGGAGCGGGAGATGAGCAGTTCTTC
-	TRBD2	TRBV19	17	TRBJ2-1	CASSSYLSGSSYNEQFF	TGTGCCAGTAGTTCCTACCTAAGCGGGAGTTCCTACAATGAGCAGTTCTTC
few	-	TRBV28	12	TRBJ1-4	CASSRRGGKLFF	TGTGCCAGCAGCCGTCGAGGGGGAAAACTGTTTTTT
once	-	TRBV7-6	12	TRBJ2-7	CASSLLFGEQYF	TGTGCCAGCAGCTTACTCTTCGGGGAGCAGTACTTC
once	-	TRBV29-1	14	TRBJ2-2	CSVEQGTNTGELFF	TGCAGCGTTGAGCAGGGAACGAACACCGGGGAGCTGTTTTTT
once	TRBD2	TRBV5-1	16	TRBJ2-2	CASSFLAGGRSGELFF	TGCGCCAGCAGCTTTCTAGCGGGAGGTCGGTCCGGGGAGCTGTTTTTT
-	TRBD2	TRBV7-6	13	TRBJ2-1	CASSFREGDEQFF	TGTGCCAGCAGCTTTAGGGAGGGCGATGAGCAGTTCTTC
few	-	TRBV7-8	15	TRBJ1-5	CASSPFEAGNQPQHF	TGTGCCAGCAGCCCATTTGAGGCTGGCAATCAGCCCCAGCATTTT
once	-	TRBV21-1	15	TRBJ2-7	CASSGGLAGVYEQYF	TGTGCCAGCAGCGGGGGACTAGCGGGAGTCTACGAGCAGTACTTC
-	-	TRBV7-7	14	TRBJ1-1	CASSPLLRNTEAFF	TGTGCTAGCAGCCCCCTCCTTAGGAACACTGAAGCTTTCTTT
-	TRBD1	TRBV24-1	15	TRBJ1-2	CATSDYDRGVYGYTF	TGTGCCACCAGTGATTACGACAGGGGGGTCTATGGCTACACCTTC
-	-	TRBV4-1	14	TRBJ2-5	CASSPTGIQETQYF	TGCGCCAGCAGTCCGACGGGGATCCAAGAGACCCAGTACTTC
-	-	TRBV11-2	17	TRBJ1-6	CASSLSMGGSLHSPLHF	TGTGCCAGCAGCCTCAGTATGGGGGGTTCGTTGCATTCACCCCTCCACTTT
-	TRBD1	TRBV5-8	15	TRBJ2-5	CASSLKTGGGETQYF	TGTGCCAGCAGCTTGAAGACAGGGGGAGGCGAGACCCAGTACTTC
-	-	TRBV7-2	13	TRBJ1-4	CASSLRRGEKLFF	TGTGCCAGCAGCTTAAGGCGGGGTGAAAAACTGTTTTTT
-	-	TRBV4-2	12	TRBJ2-2	CASSFSTGELFF	TGTGCCAGCAGCTTCAGCACCGGGGAGCTGTTTTTT
once	-	TRBV30	14	TRBJ1-5	CAWSDPSRGQPQHF	TGTGCCTGGAGTGATCCGTCCCGGGGTCAGCCCCAGCATTTT
-	-	TRBV21-1	13	TRBJ1-4	CASSKQGNEKLFF	TGTGCCAGCAGCAAACAGGGGAATGAAAAACTGTTTTTT
-	-	TRBV9	15	TRBJ2-1	CASSVGAGASNEQFF	TGTGCCAGCAGCGTAGGGGCAGGGGCCTCCAATGAGCAGTTCTTC
-	TRBD1	TRBV28	16	TRBJ2-5	CASSERGRGPEETQYF	TGTGCCAGCAGTGAACGGGGCAGGGGGCCAGAAGAGACCCAGTACTTC
-	TRBD2	TRBV6-5	15	TRBJ2-7	CASSYSSGSIYEQYF	TGTGCCAGCAGTTACTCGAGCGGGAGCATCTACGAGCAGTACTTC
once	-	TRBV10-3	15	TRBJ2-7	CAITSQIGSSAEQYF	TGTGCCATCACGAGCCAGATCGGGAGCAGCGCCGAGCAGTACTTC
-	-	TRBV28	13	TRBJ1-5	CASRGTPNQPQHF	TGTGCCAGTAGGGGGACCCCCAATCAGCCCCAGCATTTT
-	TRBD1	TRBV18	16	TRBJ2-5	CASSPPRQGAKETQYF	TGTGCCAGCTCACCACCCCGACAGGGGGCAAAAGAGACCCAGTACTTC
few	-	TRBV19	13	TRBJ2-7	CASSIRGGYEQYF	TGTGCCAGTAGTATAAGGGGGGGGTACGAGCAGTACTTC
-	TRBD1	TRBV25-1	14	TRBJ2-5	CASSPPGGQETQYF	TGTGCCAGCAGTCCTCCAGGGGGCCAAGAGACCCAGTACTTC
-	-	TRBV30	15	TRBJ2-1	CAWSVLWGPGDEQFF	TGTGCCTGGAGTGTACTTTGGGGGCCTGGGGATGAGCAGTTCTTC
once	-	TRBV10-3	12	TRBJ1-1	CAVGQQNTEAFF	TGTGCCGTCGGACAGCAGAACACTGAAGCTTTCTTT
-	TRBD2	TRBV3-1/TRBV3-2	15	TRBJ2-1	CASSQGGGSYNEQFF	TGTGCCAGCAGCCAAGGGGGCGGGAGCTACAATGAGCAGTTCTTC
many	-	TRBV19	14	TRBJ1-6	CASSIGGNNSPLHF	TGTGCCAGTAGCATCGGAGGGAATAATTCACCCCTCCACTTT
-	-	TRBV2	14	TRBJ1-4	CASTLDSNNEKLFF	TGTGCCAGCACTCTGGACTCGAACAATGAAAAACTGTTTTTT
-	-	TRBV30	13	TRBJ1-1	CAWKWGRETEAFF	TGTGCCTGGAAGTGGGGGCGGGAGACTGAAGCTTTCTTT
-	-	TRBV6-1	14	TRBJ1-6	CASSEALRNSPLHF	TGTGCCAGCAGTGAAGCGCTAAGAAATTCACCCCTCCACTTT
-	TRBD2	TRBV11-2	14	TRBJ2-7	CASSPASGAYEQYF	TGTGCCAGCAGCCCAGCTAGCGGAGCCTACGAGCAGTACTTC
-	TRBD2	TRBV29-1	14	TRBJ2-2	CSVGTSGSIGELFF	TGCAGCGTCGGGACTAGCGGGAGTATCGGGGAGCTGTTTTTT
once	-	TRBV10-3	13	TRBJ1-5	CAISAAGDQPQHF	TGTGCCATCAGTGCGGCAGGGGATCAGCCCCAGCATTTT
-	-	TRBV5-1	11	TRBJ2-7	CASSLDGEQYF	TGCGCCAGCAGCTTGGACGGCGAGCAGTACTTC
-	-	TRBV30	12	TRBJ2-2	CAQAGNTGELFF	TGTGCCCAGGCGGGGAACACCGGGGAGCTGTTTTTT